Each of the 17 T cell receptor beta chains below was sequenced from the same sample in a study of immune cell composition in non-small cell lung cancer. Normal lung was taken at the farthest possible site, at least 3 cm from tumour. Some clones are missing from TCRdb's copy, which holds only in-frame ones; the method was immunoSEQ multiplex PCR. The table has approximately 2,100 clones, roughly 70% seen once; the top ten hold approximately 15%. The specimen sequenced was non-adjacent lung tissue. These receptors were taken from a human donor with non-small cell lung cancer.

This clone has a handful of counts. The chain employs TRBV28 and TRBJ1-3, with 7 bases that match TRBD1. This CDR3 has 15 residues. V was pared by 3 bases and J by 4 bases, with 6 bases of the junction left unmatched. Germline CDR1 MDHEN, CDR2 SYDVKM. In DNA, the CDR3 is TGTGCCAGCAGTTTCGACAGGGTCAGAGGAAACACCATATATTTT. Protein: CASSFDRVRGNTIYF.

The chain recombines TRBV7-9 with TRBJ1-4; 8 nucleotides align to TRBD1. CDR1 and CDR2 (germline): SEHNR, FQNEAQ (reference sequence). The junction had 5 bases not matched to a gene; V was cut back by 5 bases and J by 0 bases. The CDR3 has 16 amino acids. CDR3 sequence: CASSQGAYATNEKLFF. The CDR3 nucleotides are TGTGCCAGCAGCCAGGGGGCATACGCAACTAATGAAAAACTGTTTTTT.

The J gene is TRBJ2-5, the V gene TRBV5-1; 7 positions agree with TRBD1. The germline gives CDR1 SGHRS, CDR2 YFSETQ. V was clipped by 9 bases and J by 4 bases; unmatched bases: 3. The CDR3 consists of 11 residues. CDR3: CATRTGETQYF. Here the CDR3 DNA reads TGCGCCACCAGGACAGGAGAGACCCAGTACTTC.

This clone has more than one count but fewer than ten. CDR3 DNA: TGTGCCAGTAGGGATAGACAGGGAGCCGGGGAGCTGTTTTTT. Protein product: CASRDRQGAGELFF. The rearrangement links TRBV19 to TRBJ2-2, with 7 positions matching TRBD1. The junction had 7 bases not matched to a gene; V was cut back by 6 bases and J by 6 bases. From germline, CDR1 is LNHDA and CDR2 SQIVND (reference sequence). The CDR3 contains 14 residues.

This clone has only a few counts. The chain couples TRBV9 to TRBJ2-5; TRBD2 matches at 8 bases. Germline loops: CDR1 SGDLS, CDR2 YYNGEE. V trimming: 0 bases; J trimming: 4 bases; junction bases outside the gene matches: 8. This CDR3 has 16 residues. Here the CDR3 reads CASSVGSSGRGETQYF. CDR3 bases: TGTGCCAGCAGCGTAGGTTCCAGCGGGAGAGGAGAGACCCAGTACTTC.

V and J are TRBV19 and TRBJ2-7, with 12 bases identical to TRBD1. Germline trimming cut 10 bases from V and 5 bases from J; bases unmatched to any gene: 6. Germline V lookup: CDR1 LNHDA, CDR2 SQIVND (reference sequence). The CDR3 loop spans 13 amino acids. The CDR3 region has the DNA TGTGCCACTGCCGGGACAGGGGGCAACGAGCAGTACTTC. This encodes CATAGTGGNEQYF. The full variable domain, in which reference TRBV19 and TRBJ2-7 provide the parts outside the CDR3, is DGGITQSPKYLFRKEGQNVTLSCEQNLNHDAMYWYRQDPGQGLRLIYYSQIVNDFQKGDIAEGYSVSREKKESFPLTVTSAQKNPTAFYLCATAGTGGNEQYFGPGTRLTVT.

This sequence joins TRBV28 and TRBJ1-1, with unresolved D. Germline CDR1 is MDHEN and CDR2 is SYDVKM. V was clipped by 5 bases and J by 6 bases, with 10 bases between them. This CDR3 spans 12 amino acids. CDR3 loop: CASSLNSPEAFF. The CDR3 nucleotides are TGTGCCAGCAGTCTAAACTCCCCTGAAGCTTTCTTT.

V gene TRBV6-1 combines with J gene TRBJ1-5, with D uncertain. V gave up 6 bases and J gave up 0 bases, with 6 bases separating them. The CDR3 loop spans 13 amino acids. Germline CDR1 and CDR2: MNHNS and SASEGT. CDR3 region: CASRIYSNQPQHF. The CDR3 nucleotides read TGTGCCAGCAGAATTTATAGCAATCAGCCCCAGCATTTT.

This clone was found a few times. The rearrangement joins TRBV6-6 to TRBJ2-1, with 11 bases identical to TRBD2. The V and J ends lost 6 bases and 2 bases, in that order; junction bases with no gene match: 3. This CDR3 comprises 15 residues. From germline, CDR1 is MNHNY and CDR2 SVGAGI (reference sequence). The chain's CDR3 is CASRGTSGPYNEQFF. The DNA of the CDR3 is TGTGCCAGCAGGGGGACTAGCGGTCCCTACAATGAGCAGTTCTTC.

The chain uses TRBV9 and TRBJ1-2; 8 bases line up with TRBD1. V shed 3 bases and J 3 bases; nucleotides not matched to a gene: 13. The CDR3 sequence is 17 residues long. The germline CDR1 and CDR2 sequences are SGDLS and YYNGEE. This CDR3 is CASSANTGTGYDYGYTF. As DNA, the CDR3 is TGTGCCAGCAGCGCTAACACCGGGACAGGATATGACTATGGCTACACCTTC.

Only a few counts were recorded for this clone. The gene calls are TRBV2 and TRBJ1-2, with 11 bases fitting TRBD1. This CDR3 region has 16 residues. Germline V CDR1 and CDR2: SNHLY, FYNNEI. The J segment lost 4 bases and the V segment lost 8 bases, leaving 12 bases of the junction unmatched. This CDR3 reads CASGRTGGAVGYGYTF. The CDR3 DNA reads as TGTGCCAGCGGAAGGACAGGGGGCGCGGTCGGCTATGGCTACACCTTC.

This clone turned up a few times. This rearrangement joins TRBV7-3 to TRBJ2-5; 8 nucleotides match TRBD1. The germline CDR1 and CDR2 sequences are SGHTA and FQGTGA. This CDR3 is 18 amino acids long. The trim removed 5 bases at V and 2 bases at J, leaving 16 bases unmatched. Here the CDR3 reads CASSPIGAGGGRQETQYF. In DNA, the CDR3 is TGTGCCAGCAGCCCAATCGGGGCAGGGGGCGGAAGGCAAGAGACCCAGTACTTC.

On this clone itself: Other DNA sequences in the sample encode the same CDR3. V and J are TRBV6-1 and TRBJ2-7; D might be TRBD1 (5 bases). The germline V gene encodes CDR1 MNHNS and CDR2 SASEGT. V lost 1 base and J 5 bases, leaving 15 bases between the germline ends. The CDR3 covers 15 residues. The CDR3 DNA follows: TGTGCCAGCAGTGAAGGCGAGGCAGGGTCGGACGAGCAGTACTTC. This sequence encodes CASSEGEAGSDEQYF.

This clone was picked up one time. This rearrangement joins TRBV28 to TRBJ2-1, with D hard to call. Trimming removed 5 bases from V and 2 bases from J, with 7 bases in between. Germline V gives CDR1 MDHEN, CDR2 SYDVKM. The CDR3 is 13 residues long. The CDR3 DNA reads TGTGCCAGCAGTGGCGGCACCTACAATGAGCAGTTCTTC. This translates into CASSGGTYNEQFF.

This clone was detected once. The V gene is TRBV15, the J gene TRBJ1-5, with TRBD1 identical over 10 bases. The J segment lost 0 bases and the V segment lost 1 base, leaving 3 bases of the junction unmatched. Germline CDR1 reads LNHNV; CDR2 reads YYDKDF (reference sequence). The CDR3 extends over 17 amino acids. This CDR3 is CATSRADRGFSNQPQHF. CDR3 coding DNA: TGTGCCACCAGCAGAGCGGACAGGGGGTTTAGCAATCAGCCCCAGCATTTT.

The rearrangement joins TRBV27 to TRBJ2-3; TRBD1 matches 8 bases. The CDR3 is 14 residues long. V lost 6 bases and J lost 7; bases outside the gene matches: 9. Germline loops: CDR1 MNHEY, CDR2 SMNVEV (reference sequence). Here the CDR3 reads CASRTQGAPNTQYF. The CDR3 DNA reads TGTGCCAGCAGAACGCAGGGGGCGCCGAATACGCAGTATTTT.

The chain joins TRBV4-2 to TRBJ2-5, with TRBD2 matching 11 bases. The CDR3 covers 20 residues. Germline V CDR1 and CDR2: LGHNA, YNFKEQ. Trimming cost V 4 bases and J 4 bases; bases outside gene matches: 20. The CDR3 loop reads CASSRSVVTGVAGGRETQYF. The CDR3 DNA reads TGTGCCAGCAGCCGCAGCGTGGTTACCGGGGTAGCGGGAGGGCGAGAGACCCAGTACTTC.